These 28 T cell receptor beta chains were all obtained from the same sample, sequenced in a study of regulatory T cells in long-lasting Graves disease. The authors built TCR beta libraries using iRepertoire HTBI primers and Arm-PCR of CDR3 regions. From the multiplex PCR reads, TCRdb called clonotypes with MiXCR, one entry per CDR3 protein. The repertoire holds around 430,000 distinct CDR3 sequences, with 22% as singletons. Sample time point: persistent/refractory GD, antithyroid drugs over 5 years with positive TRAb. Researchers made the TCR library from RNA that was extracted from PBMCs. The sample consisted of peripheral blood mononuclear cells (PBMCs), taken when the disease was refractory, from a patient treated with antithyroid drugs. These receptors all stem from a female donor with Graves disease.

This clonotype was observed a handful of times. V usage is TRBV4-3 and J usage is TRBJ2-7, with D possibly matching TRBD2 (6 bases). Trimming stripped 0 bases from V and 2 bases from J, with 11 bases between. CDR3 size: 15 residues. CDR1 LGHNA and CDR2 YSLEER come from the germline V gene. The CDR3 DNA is TGCGCCAGCAGCCAAGAGGCGGGGAACCCCTACGAGCAGTACTTC. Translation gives CASSQEAGNPYEQYF.

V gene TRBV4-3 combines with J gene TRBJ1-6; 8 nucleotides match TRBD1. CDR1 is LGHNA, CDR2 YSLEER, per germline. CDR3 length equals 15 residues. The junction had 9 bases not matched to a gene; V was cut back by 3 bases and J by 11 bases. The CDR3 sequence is CASSHHDRGAPPLHF. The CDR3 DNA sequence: TGCGCCAGCAGCCATCACGACAGGGGTGCTCCACCCCTCCACTTT.

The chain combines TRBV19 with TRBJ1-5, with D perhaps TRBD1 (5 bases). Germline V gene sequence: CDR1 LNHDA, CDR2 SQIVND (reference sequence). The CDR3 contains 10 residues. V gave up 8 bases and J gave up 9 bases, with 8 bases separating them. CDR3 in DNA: TGTGCCAGTGGGGGGGGGCCCCAGCATTTT. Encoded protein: CASGGGPQHF.

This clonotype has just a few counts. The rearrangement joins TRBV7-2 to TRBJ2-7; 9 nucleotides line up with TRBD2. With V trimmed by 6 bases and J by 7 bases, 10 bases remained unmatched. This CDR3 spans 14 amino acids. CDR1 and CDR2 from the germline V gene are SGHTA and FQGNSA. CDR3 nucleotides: TGTGCCAGCAGGCTTAGCGGGGGAGACGGGGAGCAGTACTTC. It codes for CASRLSGGDGEQYF.

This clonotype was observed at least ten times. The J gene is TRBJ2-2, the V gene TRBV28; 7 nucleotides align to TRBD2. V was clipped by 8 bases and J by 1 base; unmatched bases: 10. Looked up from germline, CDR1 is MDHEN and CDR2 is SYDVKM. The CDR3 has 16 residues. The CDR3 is CASQIIGGVNTGELFF. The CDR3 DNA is TGTGCCAGCCAAATCATTGGGGGGGTGAACACCGGGGAGCTGTTTTTT.

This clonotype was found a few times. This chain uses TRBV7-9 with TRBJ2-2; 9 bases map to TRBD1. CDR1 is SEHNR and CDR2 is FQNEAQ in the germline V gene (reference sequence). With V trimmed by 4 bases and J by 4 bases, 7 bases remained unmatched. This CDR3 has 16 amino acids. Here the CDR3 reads CASSYRDRDGTGELFF. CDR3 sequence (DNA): TGTGCCAGCAGCTACCGGGACAGGGATGGCACCGGGGAGCTGTTTTTT.

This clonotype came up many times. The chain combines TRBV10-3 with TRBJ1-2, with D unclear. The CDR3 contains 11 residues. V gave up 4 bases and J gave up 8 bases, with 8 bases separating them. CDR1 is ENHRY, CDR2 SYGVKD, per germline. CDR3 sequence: CAISGQQGYTF. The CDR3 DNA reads TGTGCCATCAGTGGTCAGCAAGGCTACACCTTC.

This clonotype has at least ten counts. This chain's CDR3 is CASSYRGPTEAFF. The CDR3 DNA reads as TGTGCCAGCAGTTATAGGGGGCCCACTGAAGCTTTCTTT. The V gene is TRBV6-2 or TRBV6-3, the J gene TRBJ1-1, with 7 bases identical to TRBD1. The CDR3 spans 13 residues. Germline CDR1 reads MNHEY; CDR2 reads SVGEGT. V lost 3 bases to trimming and J lost 4 bases; unmatched junction nucleotides: 2.

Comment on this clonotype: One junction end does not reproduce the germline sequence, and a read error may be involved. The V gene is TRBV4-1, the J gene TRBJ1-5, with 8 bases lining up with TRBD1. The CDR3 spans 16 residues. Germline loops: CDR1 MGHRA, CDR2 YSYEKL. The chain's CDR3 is CASSQDSAGGGRPRHF. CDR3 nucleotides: TGCGCCAGCAGCCAAGATTCCGCAGGGGGCGGGCGGCCCCGGCATTTT.

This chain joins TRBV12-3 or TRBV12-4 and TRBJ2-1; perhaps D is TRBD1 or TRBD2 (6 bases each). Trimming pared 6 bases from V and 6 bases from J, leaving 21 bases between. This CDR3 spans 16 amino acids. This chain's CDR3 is CASSRGGGKSTNEQFF. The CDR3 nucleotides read TGTGCCAGCAGCCGAGGAGGGGGGAAAAGTACCAATGAGCAGTTCTTC.

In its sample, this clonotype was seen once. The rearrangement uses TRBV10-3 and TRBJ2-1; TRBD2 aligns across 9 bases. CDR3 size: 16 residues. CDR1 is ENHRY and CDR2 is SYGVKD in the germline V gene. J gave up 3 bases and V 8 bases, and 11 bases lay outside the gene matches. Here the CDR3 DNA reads TGTGCCATCGGGGGGACTCTAGCGGGGCGCTACAATGAGCAGTTCTTC. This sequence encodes CAIGGTLAGRYNEQFF.

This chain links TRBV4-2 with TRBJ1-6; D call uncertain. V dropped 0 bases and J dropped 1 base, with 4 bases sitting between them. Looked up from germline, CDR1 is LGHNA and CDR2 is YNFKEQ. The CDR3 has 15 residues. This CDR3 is CASSQERSYNSPLHF. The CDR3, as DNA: TGTGCCAGCAGCCAAGAGAGGTCCTATAATTCACCCCTCCACTTT.

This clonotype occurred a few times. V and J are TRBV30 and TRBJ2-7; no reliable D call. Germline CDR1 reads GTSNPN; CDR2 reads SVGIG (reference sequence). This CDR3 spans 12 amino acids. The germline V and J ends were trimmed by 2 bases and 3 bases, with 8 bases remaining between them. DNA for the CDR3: TGTGCCTGGAGTTTTGGCGACTACGAGCAGTACTTC. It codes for CAWSFGDYEQYF.

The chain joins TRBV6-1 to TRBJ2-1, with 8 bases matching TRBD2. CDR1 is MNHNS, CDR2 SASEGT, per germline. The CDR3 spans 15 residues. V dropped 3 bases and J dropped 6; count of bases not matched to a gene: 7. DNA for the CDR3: TGTGCCAGCAGTGAGGGACTAGGTAGTGGCAATGAGCAGTTCTTC. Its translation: CASSEGLGSGNEQFF.

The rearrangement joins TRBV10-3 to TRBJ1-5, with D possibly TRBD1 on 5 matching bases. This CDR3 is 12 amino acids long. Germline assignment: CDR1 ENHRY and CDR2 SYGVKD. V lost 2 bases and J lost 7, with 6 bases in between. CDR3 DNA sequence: TGTGCCATCAGTGAGGGGGCCCAGCCCCAGCATTTT. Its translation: CAISEGAQPQHF.

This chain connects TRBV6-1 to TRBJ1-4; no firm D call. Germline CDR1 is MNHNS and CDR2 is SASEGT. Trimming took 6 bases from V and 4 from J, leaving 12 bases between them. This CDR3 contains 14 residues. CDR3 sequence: CASSSYQVNEKLFF. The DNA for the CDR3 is TGTGCCAGCAGCAGTTACCAGGTTAATGAAAAACTGTTTTTT.

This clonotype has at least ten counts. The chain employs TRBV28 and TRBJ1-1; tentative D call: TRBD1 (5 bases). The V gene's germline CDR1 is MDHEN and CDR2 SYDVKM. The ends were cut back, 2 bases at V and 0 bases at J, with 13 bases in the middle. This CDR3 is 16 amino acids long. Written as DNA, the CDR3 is TGTGCCAGCAGTTTAGGAGGGGCACCTATGAACACTGAAGCTTTCTTT. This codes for CASSLGGAPMNTEAFF.

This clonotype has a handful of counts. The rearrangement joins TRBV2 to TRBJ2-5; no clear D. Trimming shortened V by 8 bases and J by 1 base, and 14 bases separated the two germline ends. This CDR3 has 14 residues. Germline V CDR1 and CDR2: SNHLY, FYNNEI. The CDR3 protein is CASLELGLQETQYF. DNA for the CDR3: TGTGCCAGCTTGGAATTGGGCCTCCAAGAGACCCAGTACTTC.

CDR3 sequence reads: CASSLTPSGPQFF. The CDR3 nucleotides read TGTGCCAGCAGCTTAACGCCCAGCGGTCCCCAGTTCTTC. The V gene is TRBV7-2, the J gene TRBJ2-1; possibly TRBD2 for D (5 bases). The V gene's germline CDR1 is SGHTA and CDR2 FQGNSA. The CDR3 runs to 13 residues. Trimming removed 2 bases from V and 13 bases from J, with 15 bases in between.

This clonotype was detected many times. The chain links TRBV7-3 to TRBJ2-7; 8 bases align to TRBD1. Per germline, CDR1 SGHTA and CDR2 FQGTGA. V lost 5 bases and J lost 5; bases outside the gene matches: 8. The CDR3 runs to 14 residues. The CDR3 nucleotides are TGTGCCAGCAGCCCACGGACAGGGAGCCACGAGCAGTACTTC. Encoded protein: CASSPRTGSHEQYF. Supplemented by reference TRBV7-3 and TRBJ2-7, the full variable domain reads GAGVSQTPSNKVTEKGKYVELRCDPISGHTALYWYRQSLGQGPEFLIYFQGTGAADDSGLPNDRFFAVRPEGSVSTLKIQRTERGDSAVYLCASSPRTGSHEQYFGPGTRLTVT.

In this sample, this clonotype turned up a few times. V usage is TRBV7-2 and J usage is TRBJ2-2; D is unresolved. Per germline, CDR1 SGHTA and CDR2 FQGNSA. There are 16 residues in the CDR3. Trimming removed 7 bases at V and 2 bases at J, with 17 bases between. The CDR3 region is CASIPPRRKNTGELFF. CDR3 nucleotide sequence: TGTGCCAGCATCCCCCCCAGACGGAAAAACACCGGGGAGCTGTTTTTT.

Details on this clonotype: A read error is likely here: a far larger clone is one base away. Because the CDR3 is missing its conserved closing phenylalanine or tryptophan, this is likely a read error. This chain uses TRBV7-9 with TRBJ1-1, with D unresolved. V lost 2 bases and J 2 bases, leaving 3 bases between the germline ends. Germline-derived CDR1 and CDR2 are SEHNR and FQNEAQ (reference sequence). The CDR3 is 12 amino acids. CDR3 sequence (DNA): TGTGCCAGCAGCTTAAGCAACACTGAAGCTTTCTCT. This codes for CASSLSNTEAFS.

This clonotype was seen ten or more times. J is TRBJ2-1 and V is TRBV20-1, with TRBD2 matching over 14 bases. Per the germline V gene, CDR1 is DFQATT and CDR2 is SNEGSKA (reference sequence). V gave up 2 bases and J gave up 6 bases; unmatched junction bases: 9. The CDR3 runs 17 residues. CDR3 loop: CSARPRTSGRLGNEQFF. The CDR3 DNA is TGCAGTGCTAGACCACGGACTAGCGGGAGGTTAGGCAATGAGCAGTTCTTC.

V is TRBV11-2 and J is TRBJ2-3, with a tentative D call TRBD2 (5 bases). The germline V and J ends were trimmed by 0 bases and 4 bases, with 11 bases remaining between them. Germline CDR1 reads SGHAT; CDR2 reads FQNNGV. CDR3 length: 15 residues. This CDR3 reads CASSLDVAEADTQYF. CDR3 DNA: TGTGCCAGCAGCTTAGACGTTGCGGAGGCAGATACGCAGTATTTT.

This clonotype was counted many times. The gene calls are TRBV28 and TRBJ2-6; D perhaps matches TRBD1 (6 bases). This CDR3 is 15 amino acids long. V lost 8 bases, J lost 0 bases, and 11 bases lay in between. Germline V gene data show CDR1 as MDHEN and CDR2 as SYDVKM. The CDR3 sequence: CASRTEGSGANVLTF. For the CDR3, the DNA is TGTGCCAGCCGGACAGAGGGCTCTGGGGCCAACGTCCTGACTTTC.

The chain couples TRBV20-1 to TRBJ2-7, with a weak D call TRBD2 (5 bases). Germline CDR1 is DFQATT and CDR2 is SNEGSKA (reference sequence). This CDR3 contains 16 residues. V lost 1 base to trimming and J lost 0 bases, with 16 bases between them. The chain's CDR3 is CSARGEGAAGSYEQYF. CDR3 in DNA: TGCAGTGCTAGAGGCGAGGGAGCCGCCGGCTCCTACGAGCAGTACTTC.

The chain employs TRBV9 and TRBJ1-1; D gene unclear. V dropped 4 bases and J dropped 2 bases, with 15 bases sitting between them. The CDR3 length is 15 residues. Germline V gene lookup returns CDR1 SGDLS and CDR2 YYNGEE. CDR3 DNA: TGTGCCAGCAGCCCCCGTGGAGCAGGAAACACTGAAGCTTTCTTT. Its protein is CASSPRGAGNTEAFF.

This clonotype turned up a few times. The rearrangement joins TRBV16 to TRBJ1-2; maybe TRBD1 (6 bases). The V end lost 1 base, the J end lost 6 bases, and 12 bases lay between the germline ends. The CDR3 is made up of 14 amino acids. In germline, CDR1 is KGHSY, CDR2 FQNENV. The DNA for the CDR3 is TGTGCCAGCAGCCAATACGGGGGGCCGGATGGCTACACCTTC. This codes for CASSQYGGPDGYTF.